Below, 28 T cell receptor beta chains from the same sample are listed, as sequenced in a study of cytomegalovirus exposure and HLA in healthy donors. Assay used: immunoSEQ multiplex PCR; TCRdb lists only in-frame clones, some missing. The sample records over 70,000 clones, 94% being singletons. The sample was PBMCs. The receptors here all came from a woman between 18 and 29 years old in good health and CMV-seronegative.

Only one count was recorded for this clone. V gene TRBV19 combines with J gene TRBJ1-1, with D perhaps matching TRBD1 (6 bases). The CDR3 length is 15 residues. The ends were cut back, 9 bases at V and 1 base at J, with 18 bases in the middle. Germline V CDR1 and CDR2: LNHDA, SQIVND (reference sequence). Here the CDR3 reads CASLSPGAPNTEAFF. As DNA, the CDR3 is TGTGCCAGCCTATCCCCAGGGGCACCGAACACTGAAGCTTTCTTT.

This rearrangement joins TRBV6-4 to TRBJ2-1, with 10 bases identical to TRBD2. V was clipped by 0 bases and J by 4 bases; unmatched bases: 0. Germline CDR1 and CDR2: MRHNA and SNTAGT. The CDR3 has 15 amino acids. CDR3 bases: TGTGCCAGCAGTGACTCAGCGGGGGGGTACAATGAGCAGTTCTTC. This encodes CASSDSAGGYNEQFF.

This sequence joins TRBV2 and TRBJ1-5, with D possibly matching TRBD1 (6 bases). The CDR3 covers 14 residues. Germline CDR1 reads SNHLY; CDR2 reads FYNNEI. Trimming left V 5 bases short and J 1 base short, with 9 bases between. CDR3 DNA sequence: TGTGCCAGCAGTTCCCAGGGGAGCAATCAGCCCCAGCATTTT. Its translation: CASSSQGSNQPQHF.

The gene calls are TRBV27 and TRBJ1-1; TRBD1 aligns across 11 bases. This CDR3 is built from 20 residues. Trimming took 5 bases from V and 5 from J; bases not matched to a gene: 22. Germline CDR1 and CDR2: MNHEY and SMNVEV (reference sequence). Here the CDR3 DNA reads TGTGCCAGCAGTAGGACAGCTGTAACATTGTGGGGACAGGGGGAGACTGAAGCTTTCTTT. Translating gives CASSRTAVTLWGQGETEAFF.

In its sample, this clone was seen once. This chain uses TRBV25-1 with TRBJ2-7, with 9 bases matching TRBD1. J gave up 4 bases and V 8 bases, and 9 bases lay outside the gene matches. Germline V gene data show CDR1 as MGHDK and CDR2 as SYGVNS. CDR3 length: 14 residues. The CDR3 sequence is CASCPGTGIYEQYF. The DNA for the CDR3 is TGTGCCAGCTGCCCCGGGACAGGGATATACGAGCAGTACTTC.

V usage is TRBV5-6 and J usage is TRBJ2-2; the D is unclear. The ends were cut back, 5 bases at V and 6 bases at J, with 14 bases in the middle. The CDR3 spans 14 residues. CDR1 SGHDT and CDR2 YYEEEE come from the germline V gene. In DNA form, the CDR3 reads TGTGCCAGCAGTTTTCAGCGTACCGCCGGGGAGCTGTTTTTT. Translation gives CASSFQRTAGELFF.

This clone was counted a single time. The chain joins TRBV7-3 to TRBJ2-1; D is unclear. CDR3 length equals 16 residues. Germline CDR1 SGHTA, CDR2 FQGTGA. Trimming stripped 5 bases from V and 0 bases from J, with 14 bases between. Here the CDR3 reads CASSKAGGSSYNEQFF. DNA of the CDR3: TGTGCCAGCAGCAAAGCTGGCGGTTCCTCCTACAATGAGCAGTTCTTC.

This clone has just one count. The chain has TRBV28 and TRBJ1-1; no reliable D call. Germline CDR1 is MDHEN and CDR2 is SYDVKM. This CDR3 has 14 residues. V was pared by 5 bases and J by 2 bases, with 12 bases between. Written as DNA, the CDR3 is TGTGCCAGCAGTCCCAGGTGGAAAAACACTGAAGCTTTCTTT. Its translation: CASSPRWKNTEAFF.

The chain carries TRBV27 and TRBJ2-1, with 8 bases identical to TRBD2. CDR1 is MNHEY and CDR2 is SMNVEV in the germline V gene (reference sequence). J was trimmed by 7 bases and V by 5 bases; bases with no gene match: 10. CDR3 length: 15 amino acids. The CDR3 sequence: CASSVTSGRVNEQFF. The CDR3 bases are TGTGCCAGCAGTGTCACTAGCGGCCGGGTTAATGAGCAGTTCTTC.

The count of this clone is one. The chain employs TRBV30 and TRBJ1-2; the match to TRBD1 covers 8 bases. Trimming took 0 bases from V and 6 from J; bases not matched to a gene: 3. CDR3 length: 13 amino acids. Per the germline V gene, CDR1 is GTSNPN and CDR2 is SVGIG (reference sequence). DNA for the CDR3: TGTGCCTGGAGTGTTCAGGGGGCGCATGGCTACACCTTC. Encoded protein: CAWSVQGAHGYTF.

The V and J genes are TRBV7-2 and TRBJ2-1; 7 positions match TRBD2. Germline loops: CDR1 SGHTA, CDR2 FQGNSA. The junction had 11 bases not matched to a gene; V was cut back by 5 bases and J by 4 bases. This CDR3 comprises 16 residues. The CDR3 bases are TGTGCCAGCAGCCCTCGATCGGGCGGGGGATACAATGAGCAGTTCTTC. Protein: CASSPRSGGGYNEQFF. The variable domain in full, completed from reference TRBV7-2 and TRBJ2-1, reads GAGVSQSPSNKVTEKGKDVELRCDPISGHTALYWYRQSLGQGLEFLIYFQGNSAPDKSGLPSDRFSAERTGGSVSTLTIQRTQQEDSAVYLCASSPRSGGGYNEQFFGPGTRLTVL.

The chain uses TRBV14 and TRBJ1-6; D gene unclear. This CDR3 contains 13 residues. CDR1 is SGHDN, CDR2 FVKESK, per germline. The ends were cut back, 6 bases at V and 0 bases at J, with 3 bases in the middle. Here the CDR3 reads CASSRSYNSPLHF. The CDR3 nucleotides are TGTGCCAGCAGTCGCTCCTATAATTCACCCCTCCACTTT.

CDR3 in DNA: TGTGCCAGCAGCAAGGACAGGGGCAATTCACCCCTCCACTTT. Its translation: CASSKDRGNSPLHF. The chain links TRBV14 to TRBJ1-6; TRBD1 agrees at 9 bases. The CDR3 is made up of 14 amino acids. CDR1 SGHDN and CDR2 FVKESK come from the germline V gene. After removal of 5 bases from V and 7 bases from J, the junction contained 3 bases not matched to a gene.

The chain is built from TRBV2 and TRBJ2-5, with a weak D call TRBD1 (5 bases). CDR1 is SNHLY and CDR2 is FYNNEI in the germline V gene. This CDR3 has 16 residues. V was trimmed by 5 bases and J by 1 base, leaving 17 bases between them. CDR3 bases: TGTGCCAGCAGTTCGCAGGGCCCTACCTTCCAAGAGACCCAGTACTTC. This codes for CASSSQGPTFQETQYF.

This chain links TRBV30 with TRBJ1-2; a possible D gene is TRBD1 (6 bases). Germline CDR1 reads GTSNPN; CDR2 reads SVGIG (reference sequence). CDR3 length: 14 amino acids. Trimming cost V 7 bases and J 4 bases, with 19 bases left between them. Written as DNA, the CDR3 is TGTGCCTCACCTTTCCGGGAGGGGGGCTATGGCTACACCTTC. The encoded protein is CASPFREGGYGYTF.

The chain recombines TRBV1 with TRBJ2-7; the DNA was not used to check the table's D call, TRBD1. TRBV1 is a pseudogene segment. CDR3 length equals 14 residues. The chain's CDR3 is CTSSHLTGIYEQYF. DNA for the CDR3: TGCACCAGCAGCCACCTAACAGGGATCTACGAGCAGTACTTC.

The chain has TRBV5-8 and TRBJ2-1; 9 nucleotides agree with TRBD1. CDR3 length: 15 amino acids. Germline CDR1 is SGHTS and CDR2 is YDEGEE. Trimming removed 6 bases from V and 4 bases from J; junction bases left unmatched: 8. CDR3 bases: TGTGCCAGCATCGTAACCGGGACAGGGTACAATGAGCAGTTCTTC. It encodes CASIVTGTGYNEQFF.

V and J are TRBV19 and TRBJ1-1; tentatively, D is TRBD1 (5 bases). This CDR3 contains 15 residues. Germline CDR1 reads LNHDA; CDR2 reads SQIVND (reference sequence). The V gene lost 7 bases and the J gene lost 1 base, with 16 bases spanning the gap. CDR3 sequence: CASIPGGRGNTEAFF. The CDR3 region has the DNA TGTGCCAGTATCCCCGGGGGGAGGGGGAACACTGAAGCTTTCTTT.

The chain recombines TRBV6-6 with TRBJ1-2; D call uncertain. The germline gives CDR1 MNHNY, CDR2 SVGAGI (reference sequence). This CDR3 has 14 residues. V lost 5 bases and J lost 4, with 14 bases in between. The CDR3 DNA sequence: TGTGCCAGCAGTAGAGAGGGCATGGTCTATGGCTACACCTTC. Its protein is CASSREGMVYGYTF.

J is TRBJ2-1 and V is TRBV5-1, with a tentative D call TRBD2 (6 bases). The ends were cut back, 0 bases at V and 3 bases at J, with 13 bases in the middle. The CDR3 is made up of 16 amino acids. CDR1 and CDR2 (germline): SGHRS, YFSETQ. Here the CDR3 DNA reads TGCGCCAGCAGCTTGGGGGGCGGGGCGAACTACAATGAGCAGTTCTTC. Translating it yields CASSLGGGANYNEQFF.

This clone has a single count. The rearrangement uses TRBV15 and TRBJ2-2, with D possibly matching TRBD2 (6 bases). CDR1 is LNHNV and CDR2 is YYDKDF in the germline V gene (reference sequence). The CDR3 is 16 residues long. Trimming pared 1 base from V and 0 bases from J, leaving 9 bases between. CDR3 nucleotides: TGTGCCACCAGCAGAGGAGGGACTTCGAACACCGGGGAGCTGTTTTTT. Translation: CATSRGGTSNTGELFF.

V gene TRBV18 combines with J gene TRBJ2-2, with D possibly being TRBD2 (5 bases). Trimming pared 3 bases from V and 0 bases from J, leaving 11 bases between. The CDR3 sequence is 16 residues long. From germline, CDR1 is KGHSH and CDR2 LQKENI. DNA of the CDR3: TGTGCCAGCTCACCTCGGGGTGGGTCGAACACCGGGGAGCTGTTTTTT. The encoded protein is CASSPRGGSNTGELFF.

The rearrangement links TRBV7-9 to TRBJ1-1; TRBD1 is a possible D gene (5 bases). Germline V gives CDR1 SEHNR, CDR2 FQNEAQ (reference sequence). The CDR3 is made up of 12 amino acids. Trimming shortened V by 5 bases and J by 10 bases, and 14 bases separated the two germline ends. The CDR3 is CASSPNDQGAFF. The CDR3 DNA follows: TGTGCCAGCAGCCCAAATGACCAGGGAGCTTTCTTT.

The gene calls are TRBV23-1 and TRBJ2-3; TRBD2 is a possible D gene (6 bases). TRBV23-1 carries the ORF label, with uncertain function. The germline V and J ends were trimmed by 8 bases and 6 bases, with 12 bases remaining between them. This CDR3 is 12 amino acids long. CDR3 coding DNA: TGCGCCAGCCACGGGGGAAGCGATACGCAGTATTTT. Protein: CASHGGSDTQYF.

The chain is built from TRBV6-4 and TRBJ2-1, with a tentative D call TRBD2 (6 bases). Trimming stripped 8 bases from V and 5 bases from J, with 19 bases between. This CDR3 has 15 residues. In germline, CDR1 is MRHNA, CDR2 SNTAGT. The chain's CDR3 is CASSERSGANNEQFF. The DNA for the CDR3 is TGTGCCAGCTCCGAAAGATCGGGAGCTAACAATGAGCAGTTCTTC.

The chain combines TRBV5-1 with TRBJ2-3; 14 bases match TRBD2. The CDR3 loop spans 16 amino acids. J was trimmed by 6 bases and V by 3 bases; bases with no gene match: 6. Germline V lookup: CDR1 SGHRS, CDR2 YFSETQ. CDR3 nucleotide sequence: TGCGCCAGCAGCTCGAGGGGACTAGCGGGGGTGGATACGCAGTATTTT. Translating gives CASSSRGLAGVDTQYF.

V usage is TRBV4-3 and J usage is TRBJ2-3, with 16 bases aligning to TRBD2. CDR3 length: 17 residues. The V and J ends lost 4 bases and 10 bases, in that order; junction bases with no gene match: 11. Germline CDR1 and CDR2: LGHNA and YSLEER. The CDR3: CASSLYMGTSGGAAQYF. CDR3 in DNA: TGCGCCAGCAGCCTTTACATGGGGACTAGCGGGGGGGCGGCGCAGTATTTT.

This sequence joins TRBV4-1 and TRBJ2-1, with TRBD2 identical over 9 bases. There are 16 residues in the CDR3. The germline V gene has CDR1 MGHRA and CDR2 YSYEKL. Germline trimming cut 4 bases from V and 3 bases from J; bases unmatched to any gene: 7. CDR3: CASSRHSGGGYNEQFF. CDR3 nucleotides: TGCGCCAGCAGCCGCCATAGCGGGGGTGGCTACAATGAGCAGTTCTTC.